This T cell receptor (beta chain) appears in the sequencing data of a study of T-cell reconstitution after alpha-beta-depleted transplantation in children. This clonotype was found many times. Unique molecular identifiers were incorporated during preparation of the TCRbeta library. TCRdb re-analysed the PCR reads in MiXCR, keeping a single row per CDR3 protein. This repertoire shows 150,000 to 200,000 distinct CDR3 sequences, around 6.8% found once; its top ten account for around 3%. From germline, CDR1 is SGDLS and CDR2 YYNGEE. Trimming removed 4 bases from V and 3 bases from J, with 14 bases in between. CDR3 length: 14 amino acids.

The sequence was collected from a human donor who donated a stem cell graft to a child with Wiskott-Aldrich syndrome. The gene calls are TRBV9 and TRBJ2-7; D might be TRBD2 (5 bases). Sequenced material: PBMCs from the stem cell graft donor, taken from the stem cell graft. CDR3 sequence reads: CASSTSDGDYEQYF. The DNA for the CDR3 is TGTGCCAGCAGCACGTCGGACGGGGACTACGAGCAGTACTTC.